One sample yielded the 13 T cell receptor beta chains listed below, sequenced in a study of T cell responses to AZD1222 COVID-19 vaccine. Assay used: immunoSEQ multiplex PCR; TCRdb lists only in-frame clones, some missing. This table holds some 170,000 clones, roughly 91% found once. Sequencing was performed on peripheral blood, taken on day 0 of AZD1222 vaccination. Receptors originate from an adult in good health.

The chain has TRBV5-5 and TRBJ2-3; TRBD1 matches at 7 bases. V lost 0 bases, J lost 5 bases, and 6 bases stayed unmatched. Per germline, CDR1 SGHKS and CDR2 YYEKEE (reference sequence). The CDR3 runs 15 residues. The CDR3 region is CASSLVGGKEDTQYF. CDR3 DNA sequence: TGTGCCAGCAGCTTGGTAGGGGGCAAGGAAGATACGCAGTATTTT.

The genes are TRBV18 and TRBJ2-1, with a tentative D call TRBD2 (6 bases). CDR1 and CDR2 from the germline V gene are KGHSH and LQKENI. This CDR3 is built from 15 residues. Trimming stripped 3 bases from V and 3 bases from J, with 12 bases between. The CDR3: CASSPRQGGYNEQFF. The CDR3 coding sequence is TGTGCCAGCTCACCGCGGCAGGGAGGCTACAATGAGCAGTTCTTC.

This rearrangement joins TRBV5-5 to TRBJ1-2; 10 nucleotides agree with TRBD1. Germline-derived CDR1 and CDR2 are SGHKS and YYEKEE (reference sequence). The CDR3 has 19 amino acids. V lost 5 bases, J lost 5 bases, and 21 bases stayed unmatched. CDR3 in amino acids: CASRSQSPGQGFSGYGYTF. CDR3 nucleotides: TGTGCCAGCAGATCACAATCCCCGGGACAGGGGTTTTCGGGTTATGGCTACACCTTC.

The chain links TRBV5-6 to TRBJ1-1; D is perhaps TRBD1 (5 bases). The length of the CDR3 is 15 residues. CDR1 is SGHDT, CDR2 YYEEEE, per germline. V was clipped by 4 bases and J by 4 bases, with 17 bases between them. CDR3 in DNA: TGTGCCAGCAGCAGTTCTCCGACAGTGTCCACTGAAGCTTTCTTT. The encoded protein is CASSSSPTVSTEAFF.

The chain has TRBV5-4 and TRBJ1-1; no clear D. Per the germline V gene, CDR1 is SGHNT and CDR2 is YYREEE (reference sequence). V lost 0 bases and J 1 base, leaving 4 bases between the germline ends. This CDR3 is 13 amino acids long. The CDR3 sequence: CASSLGRNTEAFF. The CDR3, as DNA: TGTGCCAGCAGCTTGGGGAGGAACACTGAAGCTTTCTTT.

The chain links TRBV30 to TRBJ1-4; the D is unclear. This CDR3 has 15 amino acids. In germline, CDR1 is GTSNPN, CDR2 SVGIG (reference sequence). V shed 4 bases and J shed 7 bases, with 19 bases lying between them. The CDR3 protein is CAWIFSVGRGEKLFF. CDR3 DNA sequence: TGTGCCTGGATATTTTCTGTGGGCCGCGGTGAAAAACTGTTTTTT.

The chain combines TRBV7-9 with TRBJ2-1; D is unresolved. The CDR3 is 13 amino acids. The V gene's germline CDR1 is SEHNR and CDR2 FQNEAQ (reference sequence). V was pared by 2 bases and J by 7 bases, with 9 bases between. In DNA, the CDR3 is TGTGCCAGCAGCTTAATCGACGGAAATGAGCAGTTCTTC. This encodes CASSLIDGNEQFF.

The CDR3: CASSQSSGASNYGYTF. CDR3 nucleotide sequence: TGTGCCAGCAGCCAATCGTCAGGGGCGTCGAACTATGGCTACACCTTC. The chain carries TRBV16 and TRBJ1-2, with a possible D match to TRBD1 (6 bases). Germline CDR1 is KGHSY and CDR2 is FQNENV. This CDR3 comprises 16 residues. Trimming took off 0 bases at V and 2 bases at J, with 13 bases between the two ends. The whole variable domain, remainder taken from reference TRBV16 and TRBJ1-2, is GEEVAQTPKHLVRGEGQKAKLYCAPIKGHSYVFWYQQVLKNEFKFLISFQNENVFDETGMPKERFSAKCLPNSPCSLEIQATKLEDSAVYFCASSQSSGASNYGYTFGSGTRLTVV.

The chain combines TRBV28 with TRBJ1-2; TRBD1 is a possible D gene (6 bases). The germline CDR1 and CDR2 sequences are MDHEN and SYDVKM. V shed 7 bases and J shed 2 bases, with 20 bases lying between them. CDR3 length: 16 amino acids. The CDR3 reads CASNSGGASFNYGYTF. CDR3 DNA: TGTGCCAGCAACTCCGGGGGGGCTTCTTTCAACTATGGCTACACCTTC.

The chain has TRBV4-1 and TRBJ2-6; weak D call: TRBD1 (7 bases). The CDR3 covers 19 residues. Germline CDR1 reads MGHRA; CDR2 reads YSYEKL. Trimming removed 2 bases from V and 2 bases from J, with 19 bases in between. CDR3 nucleotides: TGCGCCAGCAGCCAATGGCCCGAGGGCAGGGGGGCTGGGGCCAACGTCCTGACTTTC. Translation gives CASSQWPEGRGAGANVLTF.

This clone has only one observation. This chain uses TRBV6-2 or TRBV6-3 with TRBJ1-1; tentatively, D is TRBD1 (6 bases). Trimming took off 5 bases at V and 3 bases at J, with 13 bases between the two ends. Germline V gene lookup returns CDR1 MNHEY and CDR2 SVGEGT. The CDR3 loop spans 14 amino acids. The CDR3: CASSKRGFDTEAFF. CDR3 DNA: TGTGCCAGCAGTAAAAGGGGGTTTGACACTGAAGCTTTCTTT.

The gene calls are TRBV9 and TRBJ2-2, with 10 nucleotides matching TRBD2. Germline values: CDR1 SGDLS, CDR2 YYNGEE. The CDR3 is made up of 18 amino acids. V dropped 0 bases and J dropped 3; count of bases not matched to a gene: 8. The CDR3 DNA reads as TGTGCCAGCAGCGTAGATGGTAGCGGGGGGTTGGACACCGGGGAGCTGTTTTTT. It specifies CASSVDGSGGLDTGELFF. Full variable domain (remainder filled in from reference TRBV9 and TRBJ2-2): DSGVTQTPKHLITATGQRVTLRCSPRSGDLSVYWYQQSLDQGLQFLIQYYNGEERAKGNILERFSAQQFPDLHSELNLSSLELGDSALYFCASSVDGSGGLDTGELFFGEGSRLTVL.

This rearrangement joins TRBV6-2 or TRBV6-3 to TRBJ2-1; D gene unclear. The V and J ends lost 7 bases and 6 bases respectively, with 19 bases between them. This CDR3 is 15 amino acids long. Germline V gene sequence: CDR1 MNHEY, CDR2 SVGEGT. The CDR3 DNA follows: TGTGCCAGCACCCCTTATCCGGCAGGTTCCAATGAGCAGTTCTTC. It codes for CASTPYPAGSNEQFF.